This TCR beta chain was obtained from a study of shared clonotypes between healthy human individuals (dated by TCRdb to 2018 to 2020). For the study in its entirety: The cohort comprised a couple of women and a few men aged 18 to 49 years. Between about 0.94 and 10 billion PBMCs per donor were obtained by leukapheresis. To increase sequencing depth and limit assay-specific biases, different laboratories used diverse techniques to prepare libraries and sequence TCR repertoires. Blood TCR repertoires of roughly 5 healthy adults were deeply sequenced to estimate repertoire size and the extent of clonotype sharing between individuals. Study-wide conclusions, independent of this receptor: Pairwise subsampling indicated that sequencing depth was expected to affect the degree of clonotype sharing among donors. Sampling was limited to blood, and TCR repertoires in tissue likely differ from TCR repertoires in blood. The genetic and exposure-history diversity represented was limited by the small number of donors.

TCR CDR3 regions were amplified from genomic DNA by multiplex PCR using the deep immunoSEQ assay. Extracted genomic DNA from each cell subset was distributed evenly across all wells of several immunoSEQ 96-well plates, and each plate was treated as a replicate. For unsorted PBMC, approximately 0.3 ug genomic DNA, equal to approximately 30,000 T cell genomes, was loaded into each replicate PCR. Ten immunoSEQ deep assay plates were used to sequence the unsorted PBMC genomic DNA. Purified libraries were quantified with a Qubit 3.0 fluorometer, sized on a Bioanalyzer 2100, and re-quantified with the KAPA Library Quantification kit. Each immunoSEQ 96-well plate was sequenced on its own single-read 150-cycle Illumina NextSeq 550 flow cell. The source study handled its data this way. Because only junctional sequences without quality scores were contained in the immunoSEQ output, filtering matching that applied to full-length reads could not be performed. Sequences were annotated with PyIR, a Python wrapper for IgBLAST v1.9, and V/J genes and CDR3 were assigned using IMGT germline references. Reads with weak V/J assignments (E-value above 1e-6), missing CDR3, stop codons, out-of-frame junctions, or ambiguous translated residues were removed. A V3J clonotype was defined by an identical inferred V gene, J gene, and CDR3 amino acid sequence. Percentage overlap between repertoires was calculated by dividing the number of shared unique clonotypes by the size of the smaller repertoire. RTK rarefaction, the Chao1 estimator, and Recon v2.1 estimates of unobserved clonotypes were used to assess repertoire richness. TCRdb mirrors the immuneACCESS table, restricted to in-frame sequences. Some clones are absent from its copies; in checked studies, under half trace to an unresolved V gene, and the reason for the others is unknown. V and J calls plus clone size are reproduced from that table; the DNA served to infer D and trimming. The sample yields 450,000 to 600,000 clones; around 74% were counted once. The top ten clonotypes cover 13% of the sample.

Note on this clone: Its recognized antigen is unknown. No much larger clone exists at a distance of one base, and base qualities are not known.

The CDR3 runs 15 residues from the cysteine to the phenylalanine. Only CDR3 DNA is held: 45 bases, read in frame from base 1. Sequences SGHVS (CDR1) and FQNEAQ (CDR2) are obtained from the germline V gene. The junction shows trimming of 4 bases on V and 3 bases on J, and the gene matches do not reach 9 bases of it. Healthy HIV-negative adults with no recently reported acute infections or vaccinations were included as donors. Every donor was a Caucasian adult residing in Nashville, Tennessee, USA. In the unsorted samples, 90 million to 100 million PBMCs were counted, and genomic DNA was extracted using the QIAamp DNA Blood Mini kit. Blood was collected by leukapheresis, and PBMCs were isolated by Ficoll-Histopaque density gradient centrifugation and then cryopreserved in liquid nitrogen vapor phase.

The sample comprised PBMCs. The sequence joins TRBV7-8 to TRBJ2-7; 7 bases in the junction line up with TRBD2. The receptor comes from a woman aged 40 to 50 in good health. Some clones in this sample may be carry-over from other donors' samples. The sequence in DNA is TGTGCCAGCAGCTCTTCCGGGACTAAGTTCTACGAGCAGTACTTC. It translates as CASSSSGTKFYEQYF.